The 10 T cell receptor beta chains in this list originate from one sample, sequenced in a study of cytomegalovirus exposure and HLA in healthy donors (dated by TCRdb to about 2017). The library was produced with the immunoSEQ multiplex PCR assay. The multiplex PCR relied on a mix of 60 forward primers for TCR Vbeta segments and 13 reverse primers for TCR Jbeta segments. Not all clones reach the TCRdb copy of this immuneACCESS table, which keeps in-frame sequences only. Checked studies attribute under half of the gap to unresolved V genes and leave the rest unexplained. This sample gives about 110,000 clones in total; 65% to 80% of them show up just once. The ten largest clones capture 3% to 4.5% of the sample. The sequencing sample was made of PBMCs. Receptor source: a man aged 55 to 70 in good health and CMV-seronegative.

This chain joins TRBV4-2 and TRBJ1-1, with unresolved D. The germline V gene has CDR1 LGHNA and CDR2 YNFKEQ. The CDR3 contains 15 residues. Trimming cost V 4 bases and J 1 base, with 13 bases left between them. This chain's CDR3 is CASSPWEQENTEAFF. DNA for the CDR3: TGTGCCAGCAGCCCTTGGGAGCAGGAGAACACTGAAGCTTTCTTT.

The gene calls are TRBV19 and TRBJ2-5; D unresolved. The germline V gene has CDR1 LNHDA and CDR2 SQIVND (reference sequence). The CDR3 loop spans 12 amino acids. Trimming took off 0 bases at V and 7 bases at J, with 6 bases between the two ends. The CDR3 here is CASSIDLGTQYF. CDR3 coding DNA: TGTGCCAGTAGTATAGACCTCGGGACCCAGTACTTC.

J is TRBJ2-5 and V is TRBV7-6, with TRBD1 identical over 9 bases. The CDR3 has 17 amino acids. With V trimmed by 6 bases and J by 4 bases, 15 bases remained unmatched. Germline values: CDR1 SGHVS, CDR2 FNYEAQ. CDR3 sequence (DNA): TGTGCCAGCAGTCAACAGGGGGCGCTCGGTCAATCAGAGACCCAGTACTTC. Translating it yields CASSQQGALGQSETQYF.

V usage is TRBV7-2 and J usage is TRBJ2-3; TRBD2 matches 8 bases. V shed 1 base and J 5 bases; nucleotides not matched to a gene: 8. The V gene's germline CDR1 is SGHTA and CDR2 FQGNSA. There are 16 residues in the CDR3. CDR3 bases: TGTGCCAGCAGCTTAGTTCGGGGGGGCGTGAGAGATACGCAGTATTTT. This translates into CASSLVRGGVRDTQYF.

CDR3 loop: CASSTAGNGNTIYF. The CDR3 bases are TGTGCCAGCAGCACCGCCGGGAACGGAAACACCATATATTTT. V is TRBV5-5 and J is TRBJ1-3; D remains unclear. Germline V gene data show CDR1 as SGHKS and CDR2 as YYEKEE (reference sequence). Trimming cost V 4 bases and J 4 bases, with 12 bases left between them. The CDR3 is made up of 14 amino acids.

This clone has a single count. This sequence joins TRBV5-1 and TRBJ2-3; 7 bases line up with TRBD1. CDR1 and CDR2 (germline): SGHRS, YFSETQ. CDR3 size: 13 residues. With V trimmed by 7 bases and J by 1 base, 3 bases remained unmatched. CDR3 in amino acids: CASLGQGTDTQYF. In DNA form, the CDR3 reads TGCGCCAGCCTCGGACAGGGCACAGATACGCAGTATTTT.

This clone was picked up a small number of times. This chain links TRBV5-8 with TRBJ2-2; D is ambiguous. Trimming removed 5 bases at V and 4 bases at J, with 15 bases between. The CDR3 totals 15 residues. Germline loops: CDR1 SGHTS, CDR2 YDEGEE. The CDR3 protein is CASSTLVRFTGELFF. The CDR3 nucleotides are TGTGCCAGCAGTACCCTGGTACGGTTCACCGGGGAGCTGTTTTTT.

The V call is TRBV10-1, the J call TRBJ1-1, with 12 bases that match TRBD1. This CDR3 has 17 amino acids. In germline, CDR1 is WNHNN, CDR2 SYGVQD (reference sequence). V was pared by 2 bases and J by 6 bases, with 10 bases of the junction left unmatched. CDR3 loop: CASSEPGQGAPAAEAFF. Written as DNA, the CDR3 is TGCGCCAGCAGTGAGCCGGGACAGGGGGCTCCCGCGGCTGAAGCTTTCTTT.

The gene calls are TRBV6-1 and TRBJ1-2; D not resolved. This CDR3 comprises 15 residues. Trimming pared 7 bases from V and 2 bases from J, leaving 17 bases between. Germline V gene sequence: CDR1 MNHNS, CDR2 SASEGT. CDR3 in amino acids: CASIRTRVGNYGYTF. The CDR3, as DNA: TGTGCCAGCATAAGGACGAGGGTGGGAAACTATGGCTACACCTTC.

This clone came up once. The V call is TRBV7-2, the J call TRBJ2-5, with 10 bases lining up with TRBD2. Germline assignment: CDR1 SGHTA and CDR2 FQGNSA. The trim removed 4 bases at V and 0 bases at J, leaving 11 bases unmatched. The CDR3 sequence is 18 residues long. In DNA form, the CDR3 reads TGTGCCAGCAGCTCCTTGCTAGCGGGGGCCTCGTACCAAGAGACCCAGTACTTC. Its protein product is CASSSLLAGASYQETQYF.